What follows describes a single TCR beta chain. What it binds is unknown. The data were taken from a study of regulatory T cells. Amplification used 52 TRBV primers and 13 TRBJ primers. The assay was immunoSEQ multiplex PCR, and TCRdb's table has in-frame clones only and misses some. The table lists tens of thousands of clones, just under 95% of them singletons. Study outcomes and limitations: In patients, unique TRB V-J pairs were restricted and V/J usage skewed, especially in Tregs. In CD3G-deficient patients, conventional CD4+ T cells were enriched for hydrophobic CDR3 residues at positions 6 and 7.

Two CD3G-deficient patients had more severe autoimmunity; all had some. Patients aged 2 to 39 years had fewer naive and more memory CD4+ and CD8+ T cells. The CDR3 extends over 16 amino acids. Trimming stripped 6 bases from V and 2 bases from J, with 17 bases between. The germline gives CDR1 MDHEN, CDR2 SYDVKM. The sample was conventional CD4+ T cells sorted from blood. This sequence joins TRBV28 and TRBJ2-1; D remains ambiguous. The source is a person aged 18 to 35 with CD3G deficiency. This chain's CDR3 is CASSTADPVAYNEQFF. The CDR3 DNA sequence: TGTGCCAGCAGCACCGCGGACCCCGTCGCCTACAATGAGCAGTTCTTC.